In this sample, the clone carrying this TCR beta chain turned up a few times. Its cognate antigen is unknown. TCRdb reanalysed the reads using MiXCR and keeps one entry per CDR3 protein. The data contain 200,000 or so distinct CDR3 sequences, roughly 27% of them singletons. The CDR3 is 14 residues long. Germline CDR1 is SQVTM and CDR2 is ANQGSEA. Losses at the gene ends were 7 bases for V and 6 bases for J; bases not matched to a gene: 13. This specimen belongs to a study of T cell repertoires in cytomegalovirus infection. Overall study context: Shared public TCR beta signatures pointed to both CMV infection and a matching HLA type.

General observations from the study: The study identified carriers of CMV plus the relevant HLA from cumulative public TCR beta family frequency. HLA-C-restricted, CMV-specific TCR beta clonotypes were dominant ex vivo.

The chain couples TRBV29-1 to TRBJ2-7; 9 bases agree with TRBD1. The sequencing input was PBMCs. This receptor was taken from a human donor in good health (CMV status not recorded). Some clones in this sample may be carry-over from other donors' samples. CDR3: CSAATRDREGEQYF. CDR3 nucleotide sequence: TGCAGCGCTGCAACCCGGGACAGGGAGGGCGAGCAGTACTTC.